These 7 T cell receptor beta chains came from one sample sequenced in a study of CD8 T cells in Susac syndrome (dated by TCRdb to the late 2010s). The library was obtained by the immunoSEQ multiplex PCR assay. RNA was extracted using the RNeasy kit, and about 0.45 to 1 ug of the RNA was reverse transcribed with random hexamers. In-frame beta chains were kept once TCRdb had trimmed the public reads at Q25 with fastp and called clones with MiXCR. A single entry per CDR3 protein holds the most common genes and DNA from its merged rows. The sample has more than 150,000 distinct CDR3 sequences on record, roughly 95% of them singletons. The ten biggest clones cover less than 0.15% of the sample. The sequenced sample was CD4+ T cells from PBMCs. These receptors originate from a human donor with Susac syndrome.

J is TRBJ2-7 and V is TRBV20-1; 9 bases map to TRBD1. The germline gives CDR1 DFQATT, CDR2 SNEGSKA (reference sequence). Germline trimming cut 3 bases from V and 2 bases from J; bases unmatched to any gene: 8. The CDR3 covers 15 residues. The chain's CDR3 is CSARPGQGTTYEQYF. The CDR3 DNA reads as TGCAGTGCTAGGCCCGGACAGGGGACAACCTACGAGCAGTACTTC.

The rearrangement uses TRBV7-3 and TRBJ1-1; D uncertain. The CDR3 spans 13 residues. V lost 2 bases to trimming and J lost 7 bases, with 11 bases between them. Germline V gives CDR1 SGHTA, CDR2 FQGTGA. The CDR3 nucleotides are TGTGCCAGCAGCTTATCGGGCAGCCGTGAAGCTTTCTTT. Its protein product is CASSLSGSREAFF.

The V gene is TRBV12-3 or TRBV12-4, the J gene TRBJ2-3, with TRBD2 matching 7 bases. Trimming cost V 4 bases and J 0 bases; bases outside gene matches: 4. The CDR3 contains 15 residues. The CDR3 region has the DNA TGTGCCAGCAGTTACCTAGCGGCTAGCACAGATACGCAGTATTTT. This encodes CASSYLAASTDTQYF.

This chain connects TRBV28 to TRBJ2-5; D gene ambiguous. Germline V gene data show CDR1 as MDHEN and CDR2 as SYDVKM. V was trimmed by 1 base and J by 2 bases, leaving 8 bases between them. This CDR3 comprises 14 residues. In DNA, the CDR3 is TGTGCCAGCAGTTTATCCTCCACTCAAGAGACCCAGTACTTC. This encodes CASSLSSTQETQYF.

V and J are TRBV6-2 or TRBV6-3 and TRBJ2-5; 7 bases match TRBD2. This CDR3 has 15 amino acids. V shed 6 bases and J 7 bases; nucleotides not matched to a gene: 14. CDR1 is MNHEY and CDR2 is SVGEGT in the germline V gene. Here the CDR3 reads CASSPPAGEGATQYF. The CDR3 DNA sequence: TGTGCCAGCAGCCCCCCCGCGGGAGAGGGCGCGACCCAGTACTTC.

This chain uses TRBV29-1 with TRBJ2-2; D not resolved. Looked up from germline, CDR1 is SQVTM and CDR2 is ANQGSEA. The CDR3 totals 14 residues. Trimming cost V 4 bases and J 1 base, with 10 bases left between them. CDR3 protein: CSVGWVGNTGELFF. As DNA, the CDR3 is TGCAGCGTTGGATGGGTTGGGAACACCGGGGAGCTGTTTTTT.

V and J are TRBV7-9 and TRBJ1-2, with 9 bases aligning to TRBD1. CDR1 and CDR2 from the germline V gene are SEHNR and FQNEAQ (reference sequence). V lost 0 bases and J lost 2; bases outside the gene matches: 4. The CDR3 loop spans 16 amino acids. CDR3 region: CASSLATGGSNYGYTF. For the CDR3, the DNA is TGTGCCAGCAGCTTAGCTACAGGGGGCTCCAACTATGGCTACACCTTC.